This T cell receptor beta chain was recovered during a study of T cells after yellow fever vaccination (dated 2019 in TCRdb). Describing the broader study: Libraries from fractions with low cell numbers were prepared with the SMART-Seq v4 Ultra Low Input RNA kit. To follow T-cell clones before and after primary and booster YFV17D yellow fever vaccination, bulk TCR alpha and beta repertoires were sequenced over time. Two healthy male donors made up the cohort, one aged 18 to 29 years and the other aged 30 to 39 years. Blood was drawn at multiple timepoints before and after primary and secondary immunization, with bulk PBMC replicates and cell subsets isolated.

From a lookup of the germline V gene (reference sequence), CDR1 and CDR2 are DFQATT and SNEGSKA. V loses 1 base at its end and J loses 5 bases; junction bases beyond the gene matches: 7. Spanning cysteine to phenylalanine, the CDR3 consists of 15 amino acids. CDR3 DNA is the only sequence kept; it has 45 bases, read in frame from the first base. What the work shows at the level of the full study, not this receptor alone: The secondary T-cell response was found to be weaker but faster than the primary response, with a peak reached on day 5 rather than on day 15. FACS-sorted repertoires could contain abundant contaminating clonotypes from the bulk population, so computational filtering was required. Because the study included only a couple of donors, the extent to which the findings can be generalized is limited. A small fraction of clonotypes showed up in both the CD4 and CD8 compartments, probably as a result of convergent recombination. After the booster, most of the clones that had expanded following primary vaccination were detected again (almost 98% of CD4 and roughly 90% of CD8), which suggests that memory was broadly maintained.

The label giving this sample's treatment or condition can be read as: live attenuated yellow fever vaccine strain. PBMCs were isolated from peripheral blood using a standard Ficoll-Paque protocol. CD4 and CD8 T-cell fractions were isolated with Dynabeads CD4 and CD8 positive selection kits. RNA was extracted with TriZol from bulk PBMCs, CD4 and CD8 fractions, and dextramer-positive and dextramer-negative fractions. TCRdb names Illumina NovaSeq 6000 as the instrument used. TCR cDNA was made using 5'RACE template switching, a step that added a universal primer site and unique molecular identifiers. Priming for cDNA synthesis came from both the TCR alpha and TCR beta constant segments. Library amplification used two PCR steps, and the second PCR step added sample barcodes and sequencing adapters. Libraries were sequenced on Illumina HiSeq 2500 (2x100 bp) or NovaSeq (2x150 bp). Turning to the authors' computational methods: Demultiplexing of reads and collapsing into UMI consensus sequences were performed with MIGEC, and V(D)J alignment was carried out with MiXCR. Using edgeR on replicate PBMC samples, clonotypes were called vaccine-responding if FDR was below 0.01 and the log2 fold change was above 5 up to day 15. Each bulk clonotype received a CD4 or CD8 identity based on whether the sequenced CD4 or CD8 repertoire contained that clonotype at higher abundance. TCRdb reanalyzed the raw reads on its own, using fastp at Q25 for trimming and MiXCR for clone calling, and kept in-frame beta chains. Each entry is one CDR3 protein sequence, shown with its most common DNA and genes. The authors' filters were not applied to this entry. In this sample the table shows some 240,000 distinct CDR3 sequences, about 5.2% of which occur a single time. The top ten constitute around 3.5% of the sample.

This clonotype was found a few times. Its recognized antigen is unknown. Per-nucleotide qualities are absent, and no much larger clonotype sits a single base away. This chain is built from TRBV20-1 and TRBJ1-1; 10 middle bases align to TRBD1. The TCR comes from a man in his late teens or twenties who received the YFV17D yellow fever vaccine. Sequencing used CD4+ T cells sorted from PBMCs, obtained on the day of the yellow fever booster vaccination. The CDR3 loop reads CSARGRQGAETEAFF. The bases are TGCAGTGCTAGAGGACGACAGGGGGCTGAAACTGAAGCTTTCTTT.